This entry lists 28 T cell receptor beta chains sequenced from one sample in a study of shared clonotypes between healthy human individuals. Assay used: immunoSEQ multiplex PCR; TCRdb lists only in-frame clones, some missing. This table has about 2.3 million clones, roughly 90% appearing once. Sequences were obtained from naive CD4+ T cells from PBMCs. Subset of the sample: CD45RA+ positively selected. The source is a young man in good health. Some clones in this sample may be carry-over from other donors' samples.

The chain couples TRBV6-6 to TRBJ2-1; 12 positions agree with TRBD2. The CDR3 extends over 16 amino acids. Trimming cost V 5 bases and J 10 bases; bases outside gene matches: 12. In germline, CDR1 is MNHNY, CDR2 SVGAGI (reference sequence). This CDR3 is CASSGQTSGRNGEQFF. DNA for the CDR3: TGTGCCAGCAGTGGTCAGACTAGCGGGAGAAACGGGGAGCAGTTCTTC.

The genes are TRBV15 and TRBJ2-7; tentatively, D is TRBD2 (6 bases). Germline lookup yields CDR1 LNHNV and CDR2 YYDKDF (reference sequence). Trimming cost V 0 bases and J 6 bases, with 21 bases left between them. This CDR3 contains 17 residues. The chain's CDR3 is CATSREGWSGLQAEQYF. The DNA of the CDR3 is TGTGCCACCAGCAGAGAGGGCTGGAGCGGGCTACAGGCCGAGCAGTACTTC.

Note on this clone: This same CDR3 is encoded by further DNA sequences in the sample. The chain couples TRBV28 to TRBJ2-7, with D possibly TRBD2 on 6 matching bases. The germline V gene has CDR1 MDHEN and CDR2 SYDVKM. The ends were cut back, 5 bases at V and 2 bases at J, with 10 bases in the middle. CDR3 length: 13 amino acids. In DNA form, the CDR3 reads TGTGCCAGCAGTGGGGGAGGCCCCTACGAGCAGTACTTC. Translating it yields CASSGGGPYEQYF.

The rearrangement links TRBV9 to TRBJ2-7; a weak D match, TRBD2 (6 bases). CDR1 SGDLS and CDR2 YYNGEE come from the germline V gene. This CDR3 is 17 amino acids long. Trimming stripped 1 base from V and 5 bases from J, with 22 bases between. For the CDR3, the DNA is TGTGCCAGCAGCGTACACCCTAGCGTTACCACCCCCGACGAGCAGTACTTC. It yields the protein CASSVHPSVTTPDEQYF.

The J gene is TRBJ2-5, the V gene TRBV6-1; 11 bases line up with TRBD2. This CDR3 is built from 14 residues. With V trimmed by 7 bases and J by 9 bases, 10 bases remained unmatched. The germline gives CDR1 MNHNS, CDR2 SASEGT. This CDR3 is CASKLAGGVGAQYF. The CDR3 nucleotides are TGTGCCAGCAAGCTAGCGGGGGGAGTGGGGGCCCAGTACTTC.

CDR3 amino acids: CASSWTGKDEKLFF. CDR3 in DNA: TGTGCCAGCAGCTGGACAGGGAAGGATGAAAAACTGTTTTTT. The V call is TRBV7-9, the J call TRBJ1-4, with 8 bases fitting TRBD1. The V segment lost 4 bases and the J segment 6 bases; nucleotides outside the gene matches: 4. The CDR3 covers 14 residues. Germline V CDR1 and CDR2: SEHNR, FQNEAQ (reference sequence).

This rearrangement joins TRBV15 to TRBJ2-3; D is possibly TRBD1 or TRBD2 (6 bases each). This CDR3 is 16 amino acids long. Germline-derived CDR1 and CDR2 are LNHNV and YYDKDF (reference sequence). The V end was cut by 4 bases, the J end by 0 bases, with 14 bases between. The CDR3 sequence is CATSTPGEASTDTQYF. CDR3 DNA: TGTGCCACCAGCACACCAGGGGAGGCTAGCACAGATACGCAGTATTTT.

Remarks on this clone: Within the sample, other DNA sequences also encode this same CDR3. The chain recombines TRBV28 with TRBJ1-1, with D hard to call. The length of the CDR3 is 12 residues. V was pared by 3 bases and J by 8 bases, with 10 bases between. Germline CDR1 reads MDHEN; CDR2 reads SYDVKM. CDR3 sequence: CASSLIGREAFF. The DNA of the CDR3 is TGTGCCAGCAGTTTGATAGGGCGAGAAGCTTTCTTT. Full variable domain (rest looked up from reference TRBV28 and TRBJ1-1): DVKVTQSSRYLVKRTGEKVFLECVQDMDHENMFWYRQDPGLGLRLIYFSYDVKMKEKGDIPEGYSVSREKKERFSLILESASTNQTSMYLCASSLIGREAFFGQGTRLTVV.

The chain has TRBV27 and TRBJ1-3; TRBD1 agrees at 7 bases. Germline loops: CDR1 MNHEY, CDR2 SMNVEV (reference sequence). The CDR3 sequence is 16 residues long. Trimming at V came to 5 bases and at J to 5 bases, leaving 12 bases not matched to a gene. The CDR3 nucleotides read TGTGCCAGCAGTCCGGCTCGGACAGGATCGAGAAACACCATATATTTT. Translation gives CASSPARTGSRNTIYF.

This rearrangement joins TRBV5-1 to TRBJ2-3, with a weak D call TRBD1 (6 bases). This CDR3 spans 16 amino acids. Trimming removed 0 bases at V and 2 bases at J, with 13 bases between. Germline CDR1 SGHRS, CDR2 YFSETQ. CDR3 in amino acids: CASSLVMGQDTDTQYF. The CDR3 coding sequence is TGCGCCAGCAGCTTGGTAATGGGACAAGACACAGATACGCAGTATTTT.

This clone was counted only a few times. The chain has TRBV11-2 and TRBJ1-1; D gene unclear. The length of the CDR3 is 14 residues. Deletions cut 3 bases from V and 5 bases from J, with 13 bases between. Germline assignment: CDR1 SGHAT and CDR2 FQNNGV. The CDR3 DNA reads as TGTGCCAGCAGCTTCGAGGGTGGGGTTACTGAAGCTTTCTTT. It yields the protein CASSFEGGVTEAFF.

V gene TRBV9 combines with J gene TRBJ1-1; 8 bases are a match to TRBD1. This CDR3 comprises 15 residues. V dropped 2 bases and J dropped 1; count of bases not matched to a gene: 4. Germline loops: CDR1 SGDLS, CDR2 YYNGEE. CDR3 amino acids: CASSVQTGANTEAFF. CDR3 DNA sequence: TGTGCCAGCAGCGTTCAGACAGGGGCGAACACTGAAGCTTTCTTT.

The rearrangement links TRBV30 to TRBJ1-4; a possible D gene is TRBD1 (5 bases). Germline V gene data show CDR1 as GTSNPN and CDR2 as SVGIG (reference sequence). Trimming took 0 bases from V and 0 from J, leaving 14 bases between them. The CDR3 contains 17 residues. This CDR3 is CAWSVNGGTATNEKLFF. In nucleotides, the CDR3 is TGTGCCTGGAGTGTAAATGGGGGGACGGCAACTAATGAAAAACTGTTTTTT.

The rearrangement joins TRBV28 to TRBJ1-5; possibly TRBD1 for D (6 bases). This CDR3 contains 14 residues. V was pared by 5 bases and J by 6 bases, with 14 bases between. CDR1 and CDR2 (germline): MDHEN, SYDVKM. CDR3 sequence (DNA): TGTGCCAGCAGTCTCCCAGGGGCTGGTCAGCCCCAGCATTTT. It is translated as CASSLPGAGQPQHF.

The rearrangement uses TRBV7-9 and TRBJ1-1; 8 bases agree with TRBD1. Trimming cost V 5 bases and J 7 bases; bases outside gene matches: 3. The length of the CDR3 is 12 residues. CDR1 SEHNR and CDR2 FQNEAQ come from the germline V gene (reference sequence). As DNA, the CDR3 is TGTGCCAGCAGCGAGACAGGGGTTGAAGCTTTCTTT. It encodes CASSETGVEAFF.

The J gene is TRBJ2-7, the V gene TRBV7-2, with D maybe TRBD1 (5 bases). CDR1 is SGHTA and CDR2 is FQGNSA in the germline V gene. This CDR3 spans 16 amino acids. V shed 1 base and J shed 0 bases, with 13 bases lying between them. The CDR3 region is CASSLVSQGASYEQYF. The CDR3 region has the DNA TGTGCCAGCAGCTTAGTTAGTCAGGGCGCCTCCTACGAGCAGTACTTC.

This clone was found a few times. This chain joins TRBV9 and TRBJ1-1; D unclear. This CDR3 contains 14 residues. Deletions cut 3 bases from V and 5 bases from J, with 14 bases between. Looked up from germline, CDR1 is SGDLS and CDR2 is YYNGEE. The CDR3 region has the DNA TGTGCCAGCAGCGCATTACCTGACGGGACTGAAGCTTTCTTT. Amino acid sequence: CASSALPDGTEAFF.

In this sample, this clone turned up once. V and J are TRBV6-4 and TRBJ2-1; a possible D gene is TRBD2 (6 bases). Germline CDR1 and CDR2: MRHNA and SNTAGT. V was pared by 6 bases and J by 3 bases, with 12 bases between. This CDR3 region has 14 residues. CDR3 in DNA: TGTGCCAGCAGCGTGCGCGGGAACTACAATGAGCAGTTCTTC. It specifies CASSVRGNYNEQFF.

This chain joins TRBV10-3 and TRBJ2-1, with 11 bases lining up with TRBD2. Germline V gene sequence: CDR1 ENHRY, CDR2 SYGVKD. This CDR3 is 19 amino acids long. With V trimmed by 7 bases and J by 2 bases, 16 bases remained unmatched. This CDR3 reads CAINRGLAGGVGTYNEQFF. Here the CDR3 DNA reads TGTGCCATCAACCGCGGGCTAGCGGGAGGAGTGGGCACCTACAATGAGCAGTTCTTC.

The chain employs TRBV28 and TRBJ1-5, with unresolved D. The CDR3 has 15 amino acids. V was pared by 2 bases and J by 0 bases, with 8 bases between. Germline CDR1 and CDR2: MDHEN and SYDVKM. The DNA of the CDR3 is TGTGCCAGCAGTTTACAGACCTATAGCAATCAGCCCCAGCATTTT. Translated: CASSLQTYSNQPQHF.

This rearrangement joins TRBV5-5 to TRBJ1-2, with TRBD1 identical over 9 bases. V dropped 5 bases and J dropped 0; count of bases not matched to a gene: 5. Germline loops: CDR1 SGHKS, CDR2 YYEKEE (reference sequence). CDR3 length: 15 amino acids. The chain's CDR3 is CASSATGGANYGYTF. CDR3 sequence (DNA): TGTGCCAGCAGTGCGACAGGGGGAGCTAACTATGGCTACACCTTC.

The chain couples TRBV11-3 to TRBJ2-1; 15 bases line up with TRBD2. V shed 3 bases and J 11 bases; nucleotides not matched to a gene: 2. Germline CDR1 is SGHNT and CDR2 is YENEEA. CDR3 length: 14 residues. This CDR3 reads CASSLGTSGRQQFF. DNA for the CDR3: TGTGCCAGCAGCTTGGGGACTAGCGGGAGGCAGCAGTTCTTC.

The chain couples TRBV6-6 to TRBJ1-2; 11 nucleotides line up with TRBD1. Unmatched junction bases numbered 8, after V lost 5 bases and J lost 6 bases. CDR3 size: 15 residues. Germline values: CDR1 MNHNY, CDR2 SVGAGI (reference sequence). Here the CDR3 reads CASSPHRTGGDGYTF. DNA for the CDR3: TGTGCCAGCAGTCCGCATCGGACAGGGGGCGATGGCTACACCTTC.

The chain recombines TRBV2 with TRBJ2-1, with D possibly matching TRBD1 (5 bases). The V and J ends lost 7 bases and 5 bases respectively, with 21 bases between them. The CDR3 has 16 amino acids. CDR1 SNHLY and CDR2 FYNNEI come from the germline V gene. This chain's CDR3 is CASIPLGRLLDNEQFF. The CDR3 nucleotides are TGTGCCAGCATCCCCCTGGGGCGCCTCCTAGACAATGAGCAGTTCTTC.

The rearrangement joins TRBV14 to TRBJ2-7; weak D call: TRBD2 (6 bases). The CDR3 runs 15 residues. V shed 1 base and J shed 2 bases, with 12 bases lying between them. Germline CDR1 and CDR2: SGHDN and FVKESK. The CDR3 DNA is TGTGCCAGCAGCCAAGGTTCCCGGGGGACCTACGAGCAGTACTTC. It specifies CASSQGSRGTYEQYF. The full variable domain, its missing parts supplied by reference TRBV14 and TRBJ2-7, is EAGVTQFPSHSVIEKGQTVTLRCDPISGHDNLYWYRRVMGKEIKFLLHFVKESKQDESGMPNNRFLAERTGGTYSTLKVQPAELEDSGVYFCASSQGSRGTYEQYFGPGTRLTVT.

This chain connects TRBV6-5 to TRBJ1-3; D unresolved. Germline lookup yields CDR1 MNHEY and CDR2 SVGAGI. Trimming took 4 bases from V and 2 from J, leaving 6 bases between them. This CDR3 is 13 amino acids long. The CDR3 is CASSSQAGNTIYF. The CDR3 DNA follows: TGTGCCAGCAGTTCCCAGGCTGGAAACACCATATATTTT.

The gene calls are TRBV29-1 and TRBJ1-2, with 10 bases that match TRBD1. This CDR3 has 14 amino acids. V lost 3 bases to trimming and J lost 8 bases; unmatched junction nucleotides: 9. Per germline, CDR1 SQVTM and CDR2 ANQGSEA. Here the CDR3 reads CSVEAGTGARGYTF. CDR3 nucleotide sequence: TGCAGCGTTGAGGCCGGGACAGGGGCTCGCGGCTACACCTTC.

This rearrangement joins TRBV4-1 to TRBJ2-3, with no clear D. The CDR3 spans 15 residues. The V end lost 1 base, the J end lost 0 bases, and 8 bases lay between the germline ends. Germline-derived CDR1 and CDR2 are MGHRA and YSYEKL. CDR3 DNA sequence: TGCGCCAGCAGCCAAGGGCCATTAAGCACAGATACGCAGTATTTT. Protein product: CASSQGPLSTDTQYF.